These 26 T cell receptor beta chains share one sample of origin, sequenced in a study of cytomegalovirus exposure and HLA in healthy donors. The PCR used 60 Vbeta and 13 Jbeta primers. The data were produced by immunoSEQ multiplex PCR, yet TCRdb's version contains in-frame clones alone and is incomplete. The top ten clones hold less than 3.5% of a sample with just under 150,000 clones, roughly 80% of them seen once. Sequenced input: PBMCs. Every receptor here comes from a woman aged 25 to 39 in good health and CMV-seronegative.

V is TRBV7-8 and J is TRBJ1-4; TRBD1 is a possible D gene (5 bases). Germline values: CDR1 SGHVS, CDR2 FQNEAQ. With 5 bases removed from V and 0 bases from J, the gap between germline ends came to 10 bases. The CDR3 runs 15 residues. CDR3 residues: CASSMDTSTNEKLFF. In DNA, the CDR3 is TGTGCCAGCAGCATGGACACCTCAACTAATGAAAAACTGTTTTTT.

In DNA form, the CDR3 reads TGTGCCATCAGTCGGGACAGGGGGAGCTACAATGAGCAGTTCTTC. Its translation: CAISRDRGSYNEQFF. The rearrangement uses TRBV10-3 and TRBJ2-1, with 11 nucleotides matching TRBD1. This CDR3 region has 15 residues. Germline values: CDR1 ENHRY, CDR2 SYGVKD. The J segment lost 3 bases and the V segment lost 5 bases, leaving 3 bases of the junction unmatched.

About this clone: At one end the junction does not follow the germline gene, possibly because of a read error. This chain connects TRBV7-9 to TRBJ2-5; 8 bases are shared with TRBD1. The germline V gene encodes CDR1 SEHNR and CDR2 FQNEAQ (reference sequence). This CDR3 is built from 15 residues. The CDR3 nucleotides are TGTTCCAGCAGTCCAAGGGGGACAGGCCAAGAGACCCAGTACTTC. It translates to CSSSPRGTGQETQYF.

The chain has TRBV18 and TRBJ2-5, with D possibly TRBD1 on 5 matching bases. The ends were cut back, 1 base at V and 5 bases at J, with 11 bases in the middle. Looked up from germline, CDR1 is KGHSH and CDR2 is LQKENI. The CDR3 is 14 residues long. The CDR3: CASSPQTRQETQYF. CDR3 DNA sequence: TGTGCCAGCTCACCACAGACGCGACAGGAGACCCAGTACTTC.

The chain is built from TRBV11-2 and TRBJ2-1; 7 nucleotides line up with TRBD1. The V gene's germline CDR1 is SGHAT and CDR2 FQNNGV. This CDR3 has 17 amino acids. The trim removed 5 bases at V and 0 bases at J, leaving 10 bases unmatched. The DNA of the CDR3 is TGTGCCAGCAGCCTTCAGGGGGTTGTCAGCTCCTACAATGAGCAGTTCTTC. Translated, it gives CASSLQGVVSSYNEQFF.

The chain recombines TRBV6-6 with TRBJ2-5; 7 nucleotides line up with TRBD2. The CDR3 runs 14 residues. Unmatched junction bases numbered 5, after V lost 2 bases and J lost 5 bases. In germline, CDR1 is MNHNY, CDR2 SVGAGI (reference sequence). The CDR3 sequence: CASSYGLETETQYF. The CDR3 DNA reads TGTGCCAGCAGTTACGGACTAGAGACGGAGACCCAGTACTTC.

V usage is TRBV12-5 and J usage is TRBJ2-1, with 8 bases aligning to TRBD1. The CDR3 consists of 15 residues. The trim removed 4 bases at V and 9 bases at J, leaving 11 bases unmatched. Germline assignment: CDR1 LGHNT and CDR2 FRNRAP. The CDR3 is CASGWAPGQGIEQFF. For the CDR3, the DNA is TGTGCTAGTGGTTGGGCTCCCGGACAGGGTATTGAGCAGTTCTTC.

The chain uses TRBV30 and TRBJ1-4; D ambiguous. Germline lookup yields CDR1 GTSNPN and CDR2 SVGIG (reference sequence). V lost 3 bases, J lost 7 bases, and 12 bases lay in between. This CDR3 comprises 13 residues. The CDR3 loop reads CAWREAWGEKLFF. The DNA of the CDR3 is TGTGCCTGGAGGGAGGCATGGGGTGAAAAACTGTTTTTT.

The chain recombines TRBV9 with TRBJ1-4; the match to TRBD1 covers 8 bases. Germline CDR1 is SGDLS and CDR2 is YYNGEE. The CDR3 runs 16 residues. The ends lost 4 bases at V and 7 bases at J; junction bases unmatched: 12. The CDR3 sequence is CASSTGYTGGTEKLFF. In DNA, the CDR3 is TGTGCCAGCAGCACAGGATACACAGGGGGTACTGAAAAACTGTTTTTT. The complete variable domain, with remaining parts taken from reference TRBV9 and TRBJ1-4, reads DSGVTQTPKHLITATGQRVTLRCSPRSGDLSVYWYQQSLDQGLQFLIQYYNGEERAKGNILERFSAQQFPDLHSELNLSSLELGDSALYFCASSTGYTGGTEKLFFGSGTQLSVL.

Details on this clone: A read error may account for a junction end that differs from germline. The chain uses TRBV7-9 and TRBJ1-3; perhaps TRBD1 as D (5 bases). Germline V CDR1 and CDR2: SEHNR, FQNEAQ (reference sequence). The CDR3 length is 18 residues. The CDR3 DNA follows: TGTTCCAGCAGCAAAAACCTTCAGGGTATTGGCTCTGGAAACACCATATATTTT. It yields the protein CSSSKNLQGIGSGNTIYF. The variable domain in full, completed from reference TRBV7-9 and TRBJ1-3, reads DTGVSQNPRHKITKRGQNVTFRCDPISEHNRLYWYRQTLGQGPEFLTYFQNEAQLEKSRLLSDRFSAERPKGSFSTLEIQRTEQGDSAMYLCSSSKNLQGIGSGNTIYFGEGSWLTVV.

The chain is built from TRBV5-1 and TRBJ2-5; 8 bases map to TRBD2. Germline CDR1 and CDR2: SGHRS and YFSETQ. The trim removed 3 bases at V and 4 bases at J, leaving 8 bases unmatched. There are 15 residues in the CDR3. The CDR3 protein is CASSSDGGVAETQYF. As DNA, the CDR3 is TGCGCCAGCAGCTCGGACGGGGGGGTTGCAGAGACCCAGTACTTC.

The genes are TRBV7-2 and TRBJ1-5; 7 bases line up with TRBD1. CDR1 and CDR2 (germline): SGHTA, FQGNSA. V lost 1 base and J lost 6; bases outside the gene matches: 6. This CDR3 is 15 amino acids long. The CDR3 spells CASSLGGGAVQPQHF. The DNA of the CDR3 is TGTGCCAGCAGCTTAGGAGGGGGCGCGGTTCAGCCCCAGCATTTT.

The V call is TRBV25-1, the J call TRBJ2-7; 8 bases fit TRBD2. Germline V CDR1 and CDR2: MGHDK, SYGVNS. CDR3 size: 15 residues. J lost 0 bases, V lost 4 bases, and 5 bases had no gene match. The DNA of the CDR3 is TGTGCCAGCAGTGCTAGCGGGCCGAGCTCCTACGAGCAGTACTTC. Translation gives CASSASGPSSYEQYF.

DNA of the CDR3: TGTGCCAGCAGCCTGCTAGCGGGGGGCACAGATACGCAGTATTTT. Amino acid sequence: CASSLLAGGTDTQYF. The chain joins TRBV7-2 to TRBJ2-3, with TRBD2 matching over 10 bases. The CDR3 has 15 residues. V trimming: 5 bases; J trimming: 1 base; junction bases outside the gene matches: 3. Germline V CDR1 and CDR2: SGHTA, FQGNSA.

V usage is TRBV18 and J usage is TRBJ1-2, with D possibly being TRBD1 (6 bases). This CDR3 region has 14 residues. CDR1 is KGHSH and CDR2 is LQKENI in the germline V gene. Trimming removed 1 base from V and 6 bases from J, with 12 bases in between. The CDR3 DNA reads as TGTGCCAGCTCACCACAGGCCAGGGGCGATGGCTACACCTTC. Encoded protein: CASSPQARGDGYTF.

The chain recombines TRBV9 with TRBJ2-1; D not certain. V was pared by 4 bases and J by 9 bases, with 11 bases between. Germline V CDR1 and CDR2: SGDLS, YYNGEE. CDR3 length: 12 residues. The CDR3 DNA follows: TGTGCCAGCAGCCTGCCATCCGGTGAGCAGTTCTTC. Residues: CASSLPSGEQFF.

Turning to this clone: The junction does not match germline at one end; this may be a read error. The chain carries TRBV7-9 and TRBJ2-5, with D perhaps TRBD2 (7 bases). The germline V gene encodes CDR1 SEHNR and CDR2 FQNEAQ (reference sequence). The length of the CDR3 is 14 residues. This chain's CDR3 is CSSSLGGPGETQYF. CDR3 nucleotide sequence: TGTTCCAGCAGCCTCGGGGGGCCGGGTGAGACCCAGTACTTC.

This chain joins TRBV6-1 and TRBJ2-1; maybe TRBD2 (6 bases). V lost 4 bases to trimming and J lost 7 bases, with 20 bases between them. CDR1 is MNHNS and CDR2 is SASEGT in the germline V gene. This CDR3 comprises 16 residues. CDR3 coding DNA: TGTGCCAGCAGTGCCACAGTTCCTCGACTAGTAAATGAGCAGTTCTTC. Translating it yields CASSATVPRLVNEQFF.

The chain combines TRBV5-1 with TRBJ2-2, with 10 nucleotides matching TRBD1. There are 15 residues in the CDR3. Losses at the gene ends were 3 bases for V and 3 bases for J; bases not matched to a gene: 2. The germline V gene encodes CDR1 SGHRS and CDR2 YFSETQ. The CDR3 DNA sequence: TGCGCCAGCAGCTCCGGACAGGGGGACACCGGGGAGCTGTTTTTT. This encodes CASSSGQGDTGELFF.

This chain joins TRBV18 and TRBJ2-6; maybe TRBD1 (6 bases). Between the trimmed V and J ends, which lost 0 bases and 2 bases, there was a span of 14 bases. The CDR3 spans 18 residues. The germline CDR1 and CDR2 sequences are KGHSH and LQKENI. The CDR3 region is CASSPPPGADAGANVLTF. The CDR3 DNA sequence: TGTGCCAGCTCACCACCGCCAGGGGCGGACGCTGGGGCCAACGTCCTGACTTTC.

The CDR3 region has the DNA TGTGCCAGTAGTGACCGGGGACAGGTGAATGAAAAACTGTTTTTT. As protein: CASSDRGQVNEKLFF. The genes are TRBV19 and TRBJ1-4, with TRBD1 matching over 8 bases. The CDR3 length is 15 residues. Losses at the gene ends were 5 bases for V and 5 bases for J; bases not matched to a gene: 7. Germline V lookup: CDR1 LNHDA, CDR2 SQIVND (reference sequence).

CDR3 residues: CAWGLGQGEKLFF. The CDR3 bases are TGTGCCTGGGGTTTAGGACAGGGAGAAAAACTGTTTTTT. This chain joins TRBV30 and TRBJ1-4; 8 bases align to TRBD1. This CDR3 comprises 13 residues. Germline V gene sequence: CDR1 GTSNPN, CDR2 SVGIG (reference sequence). Trimming removed 5 bases from V and 8 bases from J; junction bases left unmatched: 7. Based on the CDR3 plus reference TRBV30 and TRBJ1-4, the full variable domain is SQTIHQWPATLVQPVGSPLSLECTVEGTSNPNLYWYRQAAGRGLQLLFYSVGIGQISSEVPQNLSASRPQDRQFILSSKKLLLSDSGFYLCAWGLGQGEKLFFGSGTQLSVL.

CDR3 in amino acids: CASSFSWDSYNEQFF. CDR3 in DNA: TGTGCCAGCAGCTTCTCCTGGGACAGCTACAATGAGCAGTTCTTC. The chain couples TRBV7-2 to TRBJ2-1, with 7 positions matching TRBD1. CDR3 length: 15 amino acids. CDR1 is SGHTA and CDR2 is FQGNSA in the germline V gene. Trimming at V came to 3 bases and at J to 3 bases, leaving 5 bases not matched to a gene.

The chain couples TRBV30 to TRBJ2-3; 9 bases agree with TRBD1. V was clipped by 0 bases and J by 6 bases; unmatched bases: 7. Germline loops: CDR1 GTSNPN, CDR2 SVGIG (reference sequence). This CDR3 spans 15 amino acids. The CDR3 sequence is CAWSVGQGRRDTQYF. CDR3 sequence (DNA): TGTGCCTGGAGTGTGGGACAGGGAAGAAGGGATACGCAGTATTTT.

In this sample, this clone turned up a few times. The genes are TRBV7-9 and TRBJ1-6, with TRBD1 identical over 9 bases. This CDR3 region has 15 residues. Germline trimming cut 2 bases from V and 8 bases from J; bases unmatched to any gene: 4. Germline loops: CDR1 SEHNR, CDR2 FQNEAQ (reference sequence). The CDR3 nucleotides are TGTGCCAGCAGCTTAAACAGGGGGCAGGATTCACCCCTCCACTTT. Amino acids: CASSLNRGQDSPLHF.

For the CDR3, the DNA is TGTGCCAGCAGTTCCCCGAGCGGGAGGAGGGGCGAGCAGTACTTC. Translation: CASSSPSGRRGEQYF. The chain combines TRBV28 with TRBJ2-7, with TRBD2 identical over 9 bases. Germline CDR1 MDHEN, CDR2 SYDVKM. This CDR3 spans 15 amino acids. V lost 4 bases to trimming and J lost 6 bases; unmatched junction nucleotides: 10.